Following are 11 T cell receptor beta chains from one sample sequenced in a study of T cells and Merkel cell carcinoma outcomes. Generated by immunoSEQ multiplex PCR, the TCRdb table keeps only in-frame clones and is missing some. The data show about 6,000 clones, with 70% to 75% seen just once and over 12% held by the top ten. The specimen was tumor tissue from Merkel cell carcinoma. The receptors here all came from a human donor with Merkel cell carcinoma. Some clones in this sample may be carry-over from other donors' samples.

The chain combines TRBV11-2 with TRBJ2-4, with 10 nucleotides matching TRBD2. Germline-derived CDR1 and CDR2 are SGHAT and FQNNGV. Trimming at V came to 5 bases and at J to 3 bases, leaving 10 bases not matched to a gene. The CDR3 is 17 amino acids. In DNA form, the CDR3 reads TGTGCCAGCAGCCCTACTAGCGGGAAAGTTGTCAAAAACATTCAGTACTTC. Encoded protein: CASSPTSGKVVKNIQYF.

The chain uses TRBV6-6 and TRBJ2-6; D unclear. V was trimmed by 6 bases and J by 0 bases, leaving 9 bases between them. CDR3 size: 15 residues. The V gene's germline CDR1 is MNHNY and CDR2 SVGAGI (reference sequence). The CDR3 coding sequence is TGTGCCAGCAGGACCAGGTACTCTGGGGCCAACGTCCTGACTTTC. Its translation: CASRTRYSGANVLTF.

The CDR3 DNA reads TGTGCCAGCAGCTTAGCGGGGACAGGGGACAGTGGCTACACCTTC. Translation: CASSLAGTGDSGYTF. The chain employs TRBV7-9 and TRBJ1-2, with 10 bases fitting TRBD1. The J segment lost 7 bases and the V segment lost 0 bases, leaving 5 bases of the junction unmatched. The CDR3 length is 15 residues. Per germline, CDR1 SEHNR and CDR2 FQNEAQ (reference sequence).

The gene calls are TRBV14 and TRBJ2-1; TRBD2 agrees at 14 bases. CDR3 length equals 16 residues. Germline V gene sequence: CDR1 SGHDN, CDR2 FVKESK. Losses at the gene ends were 4 bases for V and 9 bases for J; bases not matched to a gene: 8. The CDR3 here is CASSLTSGRAQGEQFF. The CDR3, as DNA: TGTGCCAGCAGCCTGACTAGCGGGAGGGCCCAGGGTGAGCAGTTCTTC.

As to this clone: This sample includes further DNA sequences coding for the same CDR3. The rearrangement uses TRBV11-2 and TRBJ2-1, with TRBD1 identical over 9 bases. This CDR3 has 16 residues. Looked up from germline, CDR1 is SGHAT and CDR2 is FQNNGV. The junction had 13 bases not matched to a gene; V was cut back by 6 bases and J by 7 bases. This CDR3 reads CASRPTQGAPGNEQFF. The DNA for the CDR3 is TGTGCCAGCAGACCGACACAGGGGGCGCCGGGGAATGAGCAGTTCTTC.

V and J are TRBV19 and TRBJ1-5, with D maybe TRBD1 (5 bases). The CDR3 loop spans 14 amino acids. V gave up 5 bases and J gave up 6 bases, with 14 bases separating them. CDR1 is LNHDA and CDR2 is SQIVND in the germline V gene (reference sequence). This CDR3 is CASSGTPSSQPQHF. In nucleotides, the CDR3 is TGTGCCAGTAGTGGGACCCCATCGAGTCAGCCCCAGCATTTT.

This clone was seen only once. The J gene is TRBJ2-6, the V gene TRBV6-4, with unresolved D. The ends were cut back, 7 bases at V and 0 bases at J, with 7 bases in the middle. Germline V gives CDR1 MRHNA, CDR2 SNTAGT. This CDR3 is 14 amino acids long. CDR3: CASIPPSGANVLTF. CDR3 nucleotides: TGTGCCAGCATCCCGCCCTCTGGGGCCAACGTCCTGACTTTC.

This clone was counted between two and nine times. Other nucleotide sequences in the sample specify the same CDR3. The genes are TRBV18 and TRBJ2-6; D remains unclear. The CDR3 is 17 residues long. CDR1 and CDR2 from the germline V gene are KGHSH and LQKENI. Trimming stripped 0 bases from V and 2 bases from J, with 11 bases between. CDR3 residues: CASSPPLRGPGANVLTF. In DNA, the CDR3 is TGTGCCAGCTCACCACCCCTGCGAGGACCTGGGGCCAACGTCCTGACTTTC.

In its sample, this clone was seen a few times. This sequence joins TRBV6-5 and TRBJ1-1; D is unclear. The CDR3 is made up of 12 amino acids. Trimming took off 6 bases at V and 4 bases at J, with 9 bases between the two ends. CDR1 and CDR2 (germline): MNHEY, SVGAGI. The CDR3 DNA is TGTGCCAGCAGGCGATCAGGCACTGAAGCTTTCTTT. This translates into CASRRSGTEAFF.

A remark on this clone: A much bigger clone sits one base away, suggesting this may be a read error. This chain uses TRBV28 with TRBJ1-1; 9 nucleotides agree with TRBD1. V was pared by 6 bases and J by 7 bases, with 9 bases of the junction left unmatched. In germline, CDR1 is MDHEN, CDR2 SYDVKM. CDR3 length: 14 residues. The CDR3 coding sequence is TGTGCCAGCAGGACAGGGGGTAGATGGATTGAAGCTTTCTTT. It encodes CASRTGGRWIEAFF.

This sequence joins TRBV30 and TRBJ1-2, with D uncertain. V shed 0 bases and J shed 8 bases, with 10 bases lying between them. Germline assignment: CDR1 GTSNPN and CDR2 SVGIG (reference sequence). The CDR3 is 12 residues long. The CDR3 DNA sequence: TGTGCCTGGAGTGTAAGAGGAGGAGGCTACACCTTC. Translating gives CAWSVRGGGYTF.